The clone carrying this T cell receptor (beta chain) was detected many times. No antigen is known for it. J was trimmed by 6 bases and V by 3 bases; bases with no gene match: 7. The CDR3 consists of 16 residues. The data were obtained in a study of T cell repertoires in cytomegalovirus infection. Study-level results: The cumulative frequency of public TCR beta families distinguished individuals who carried CMV together with the relevant HLA.

In TCRdb, the reads were re-called with MiXCR into one record per CDR3 protein. Altogether roughly 46,000 distinct CDR3 sequences are present, 20% to 25% being singletons, with the ten largest covering roughly 20%. This clonotype was obtained from a human donor in good health (CMV status not recorded). Some clones in this sample may be carry-over from other donors' samples. The chain couples TRBV12-3 or TRBV12-4 to TRBJ2-1; 11 bases map to TRBD2. The sequenced sample consisted of PBMCs, sequenced either directly or after in vitro stimulation (not recorded which). In DNA, the CDR3 is TGTGCCAGCAGTTTGGCGGCTAGCGGGGGGCTCAATGAGCAGTTCTTC. Translation: CASSLAASGGLNEQFF.